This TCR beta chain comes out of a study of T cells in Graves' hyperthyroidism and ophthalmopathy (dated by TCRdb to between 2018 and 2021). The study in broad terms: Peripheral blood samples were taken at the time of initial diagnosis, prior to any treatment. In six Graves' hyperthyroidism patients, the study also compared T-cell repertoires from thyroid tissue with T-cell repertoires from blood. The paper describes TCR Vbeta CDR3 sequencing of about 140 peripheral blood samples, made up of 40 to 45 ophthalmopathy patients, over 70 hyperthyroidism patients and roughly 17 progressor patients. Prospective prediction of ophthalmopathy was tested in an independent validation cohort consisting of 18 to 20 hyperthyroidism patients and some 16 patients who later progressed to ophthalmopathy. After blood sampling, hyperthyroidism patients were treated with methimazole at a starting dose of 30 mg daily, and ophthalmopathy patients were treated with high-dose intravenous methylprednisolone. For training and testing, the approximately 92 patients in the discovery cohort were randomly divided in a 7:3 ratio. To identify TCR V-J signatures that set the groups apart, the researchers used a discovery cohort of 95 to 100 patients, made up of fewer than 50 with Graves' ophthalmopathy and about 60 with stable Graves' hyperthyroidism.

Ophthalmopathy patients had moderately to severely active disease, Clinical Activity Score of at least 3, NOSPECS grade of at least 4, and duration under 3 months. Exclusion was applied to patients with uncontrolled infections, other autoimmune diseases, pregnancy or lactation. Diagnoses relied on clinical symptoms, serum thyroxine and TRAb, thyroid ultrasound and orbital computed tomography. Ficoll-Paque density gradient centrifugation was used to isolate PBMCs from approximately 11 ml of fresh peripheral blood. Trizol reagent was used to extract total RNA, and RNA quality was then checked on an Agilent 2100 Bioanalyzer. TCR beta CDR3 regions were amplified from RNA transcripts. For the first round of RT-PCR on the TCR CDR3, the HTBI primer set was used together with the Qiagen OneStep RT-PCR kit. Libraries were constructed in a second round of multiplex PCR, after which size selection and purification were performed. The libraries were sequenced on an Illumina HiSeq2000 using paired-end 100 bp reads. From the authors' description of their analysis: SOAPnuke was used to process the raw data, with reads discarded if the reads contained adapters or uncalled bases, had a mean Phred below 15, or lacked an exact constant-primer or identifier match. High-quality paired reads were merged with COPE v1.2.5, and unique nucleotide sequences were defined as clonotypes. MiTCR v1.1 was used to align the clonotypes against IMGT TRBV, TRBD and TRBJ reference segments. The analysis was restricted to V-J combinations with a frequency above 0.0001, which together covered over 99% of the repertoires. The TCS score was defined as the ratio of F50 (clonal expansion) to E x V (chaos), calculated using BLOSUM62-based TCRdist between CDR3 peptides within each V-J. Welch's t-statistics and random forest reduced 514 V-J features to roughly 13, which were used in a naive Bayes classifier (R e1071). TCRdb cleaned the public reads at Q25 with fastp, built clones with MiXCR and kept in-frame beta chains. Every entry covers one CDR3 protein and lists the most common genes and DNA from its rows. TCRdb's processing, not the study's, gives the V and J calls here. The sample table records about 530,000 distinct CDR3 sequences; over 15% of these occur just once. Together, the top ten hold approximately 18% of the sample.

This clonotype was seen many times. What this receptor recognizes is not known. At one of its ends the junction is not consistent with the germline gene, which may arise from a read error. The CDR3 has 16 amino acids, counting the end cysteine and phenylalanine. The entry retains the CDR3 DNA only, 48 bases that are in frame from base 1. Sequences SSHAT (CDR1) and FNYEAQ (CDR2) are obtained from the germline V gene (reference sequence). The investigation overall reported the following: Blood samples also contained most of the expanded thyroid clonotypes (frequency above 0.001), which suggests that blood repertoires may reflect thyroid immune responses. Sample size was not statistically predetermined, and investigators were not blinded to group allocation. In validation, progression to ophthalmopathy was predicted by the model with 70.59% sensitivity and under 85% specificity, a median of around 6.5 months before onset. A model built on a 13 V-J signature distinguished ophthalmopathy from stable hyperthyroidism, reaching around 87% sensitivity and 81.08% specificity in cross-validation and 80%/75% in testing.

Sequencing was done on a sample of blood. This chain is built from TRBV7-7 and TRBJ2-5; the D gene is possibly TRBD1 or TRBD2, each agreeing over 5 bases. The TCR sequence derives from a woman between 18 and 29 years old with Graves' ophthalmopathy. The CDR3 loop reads CASSLGGVRGQETQYF. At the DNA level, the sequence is TGTGCTAGCAGCTTGGGTGGGGTGAGGGGCCAAGAGACCCAGTACTTC.